This entry concerns a single TCR beta chain. Antigen: not known. Treatment meaning: 10-day PBMC culture with coronavirus spike peptide pools or control peptides (ViraFEST assay). The sample comes from a study of vaccination and CD4 T cells after COVID-19. Turning to the study itself: Overlapping SARS-CoV-2, HCoV-NL63, HCoV-OC43 and HCoV-229E spike peptides were used to stimulate cells.

Study conclusions and caveats: Convalescent patients' vaccine-specific clones were spike mono-reactive in 304 of 307 cases.

Sequencing of DNA taken from cultured CD4+ T cells relied on the Oncomine TCR Beta short-read assay. Using its own MiXCR run on the PCR reads, TCRdb lists one record per CDR3 protein. The data contain tens of thousands of distinct CDR3 sequences, 45% to 65% of them seen just once; the ten biggest clones take up roughly 3.1%. The CDR3 extends over 16 amino acids. The V gene's germline CDR1 is SGHVS and CDR2 FQNEAQ. Trimming stripped 1 base from V and 6 bases from J, with 19 bases between. Sequenced: CD4+ T cells from blood, cultured in vitro. This chain uses TRBV7-8 with TRBJ2-7; TRBD2 might be the D (5 bases). This TCR derives from a human donor who had recovered from COVID-19. The CDR3 loop is CASSLGRRPGGGEQYF. CDR3 in DNA: TGTGCCAGCAGCTTAGGGCGGCGCCCCGGAGGTGGCGAGCAGTACTTC.